Listed here are 14 T cell receptor beta chains from one sample, sequenced in a study of Graves' ophthalmopathy and Graves' hyperthyroidism. Amplification of TCR beta CDR3 regions used RNA transcripts. First-round RT-PCR used HTBI primers; second-round multiplex PCR followed. TCRdb reanalysed the multiplex PCR reads using MiXCR and keeps one entry per CDR3 protein. The table has 300,000 to 450,000 distinct CDR3 sequences, roughly 17% seen once. The sequencing input was peripheral blood. All receptors come from an adult woman with stable Graves' hyperthyroidism.

The table lists this clonotype with many counts. The rearrangement joins TRBV19 to TRBJ2-5, with D unclear. Trimming shortened V by 1 base and J by 2 bases, and 5 bases separated the two germline ends. CDR1 LNHDA and CDR2 SQIVND come from the germline V gene (reference sequence). The length of the CDR3 is 13 residues. CDR3 coding DNA: TGTGCCAGTAGTATAGTGGGACAAGAGACCCAGTACTTC. Translating gives CASSIVGQETQYF.

The V and J genes are TRBV27 and TRBJ2-7, with D possibly matching TRBD1 (5 bases). Germline loops: CDR1 MNHEY, CDR2 SMNVEV (reference sequence). The CDR3 is made up of 15 amino acids. Trimming removed 0 bases from V and 4 bases from J, with 13 bases in between. CDR3 bases: TGTGCCAGCAGTTTATCGAGGACAAGCCCATACGAGCAGTACTTC. It encodes CASSLSRTSPYEQYF.

The genes are TRBV12-3 or TRBV12-4 and TRBJ2-7, with D uncertain. CDR3 length equals 14 residues. Between the trimmed V and J ends, which lost 2 bases and 5 bases, there was a span of 13 bases. The CDR3 protein is CASSLNLPGDEQYF. The CDR3 DNA is TGTGCCAGCAGTTTAAACTTGCCAGGCGACGAGCAGTACTTC.

This clonotype appeared a few times. This chain connects TRBV7-2 to TRBJ2-7; 10 positions match TRBD2. The germline V gene has CDR1 SGHTA and CDR2 FQGNSA. With 5 bases clipped from V and 2 bases from J, the junction kept 6 bases outside the gene matches. The CDR3 length is 15 residues. DNA for the CDR3: TGTGCCAGCAGCACCAGCGGGAGGGCCCCCTACGAGCAGTACTTC. The encoded protein is CASSTSGRAPYEQYF.

This clonotype appeared many times. This chain uses TRBV2 with TRBJ2-6, with D unclear. V gave up 7 bases and J gave up 3 bases, with 10 bases separating them. The CDR3 is 14 amino acids. Per germline, CDR1 SNHLY and CDR2 FYNNEI. DNA for the CDR3: TGTGCCAGCACCGGAGAACGTGGGGCCAACGTCCTGACTTTC. This encodes CASTGERGANVLTF.

This clonotype was recorded many times. The gene calls are TRBV12-5 and TRBJ1-1; D is possibly TRBD1 (5 bases). Trimming took off 1 base at V and 1 base at J, with 16 bases between the two ends. CDR3 length: 17 residues. CDR1 LGHNT and CDR2 FRNRAP come from the germline V gene. DNA of the CDR3: TGTGCTAGTGGTTTGGAAGTCCACCGGGGCGGGAACACTGAAGCTTTCTTT. Its protein product is CASGLEVHRGGNTEAFF.

This clonotype was observed at least ten times. The CDR3 sequence: CASGHIDYGYTF. The CDR3 coding sequence is TGTGCCAGCGGACACATAGACTATGGCTACACCTTC. The rearrangement joins TRBV6-1 to TRBJ1-2, with a weak D call TRBD1 (5 bases). CDR1 is MNHNS, CDR2 SASEGT, per germline. V was cut by 8 bases and J by 3 bases, with 10 bases left in between. The CDR3 extends over 12 amino acids.

This clonotype came up many times. The chain links TRBV12-3 or TRBV12-4 to TRBJ2-2; a possible D gene is TRBD2 (6 bases). This CDR3 comprises 14 residues. V lost 9 bases and J lost 5, with 16 bases in between. The CDR3 loop reads CASRKVGGTGELFF. CDR3 sequence (DNA): TGTGCCAGTAGAAAAGTCGGGGGAACCGGGGAGCTGTTTTTT.

This clonotype was observed many times. In nucleotides, the CDR3 is TGTGCCAGCAGACCCGGACAGGCTTCTGAAGCTTTCTTT. Translated, it gives CASRPGQASEAFF. This chain uses TRBV12-3 or TRBV12-4 with TRBJ1-1, with 7 bases identical to TRBD1. J was trimmed by 6 bases and V by 6 bases; bases with no gene match: 7. This CDR3 comprises 13 residues.

This clonotype was observed a handful of times. The J gene is TRBJ2-7, the V gene TRBV6-5; D not certain. The CDR3 is 15 amino acids. The ends were cut back, 0 bases at V and 1 base at J, with 10 bases in the middle. Germline V CDR1 and CDR2: MNHEY, SVGAGI. The CDR3 nucleotides are TGTGCCAGCAGTTACTCGATAGGGTCATCCTACGAGCAGTACTTC. This gives the protein CASSYSIGSSYEQYF.

There are many counts of this clonotype. The chain carries TRBV30 and TRBJ1-5, with unresolved D. V lost 1 base and J 2 bases, leaving 12 bases between the germline ends. There are 15 residues in the CDR3. Germline CDR1 GTSNPN, CDR2 SVGIG (reference sequence). CDR3 region: CAWSAKRAGNQPQHF. CDR3 DNA: TGTGCCTGGAGTGCTAAGCGCGCTGGCAATCAGCCCCAGCATTTT.

This clonotype was detected ten times or more. The gene calls are TRBV12-3 or TRBV12-4 and TRBJ2-2; D is perhaps TRBD1 (5 bases). There are 16 residues in the CDR3. V lost 8 bases and J 6 bases, leaving 22 bases between the germline ends. CDR3 coding DNA: TGTGCCAGCCTCCCTGGACAACTAAAACACTCCGGGGAGCTGTTTTTT. Translation gives CASLPGQLKHSGELFF.

This clonotype was found a few times. The V and J genes are TRBV20-1 and TRBJ1-5; TRBD1 matches at 9 bases. From germline, CDR1 is DFQATT and CDR2 SNEGSKA (reference sequence). The CDR3 runs to 13 residues. Losses at the gene ends were 4 bases for V and 4 bases for J; bases not matched to a gene: 2. CDR3 DNA: TGCAGTGCTATGGGACAGGGTAATCAGCCCCAGCATTTT. Protein sequence: CSAMGQGNQPQHF.

This clonotype was found a few times. The V and J genes are TRBV5-5 and TRBJ2-7; D is unresolved. This CDR3 has 16 residues. Germline CDR1 and CDR2: SGHKS and YYEKEE (reference sequence). V lost 0 bases to trimming and J lost 4 bases, with 17 bases between them. CDR3 region: CASSLVPLATYYEQYF. The DNA of the CDR3 is TGTGCCAGCAGCTTGGTTCCACTTGCGACATATTACGAGCAGTACTTC.